The 27 T cell receptor beta chains listed next were all sequenced from one sample in a study of T cells after yellow fever vaccination (dated by TCRdb to between 2018 and 2020). The sample's treatment or condition label, in plain terms: live attenuated yellow fever vaccine strain. Library preparation used 5' RACE. The sample was run on an Illumina HiSeq 2500. The public reads were quality trimmed at Q25 with fastp and then assembled into clones with MiXCR by TCRdb, keeping productive beta chains. Rows are unified per CDR3 protein, each entry keeping the most common DNA and genes. Counted in this sample were about 580,000 distinct CDR3 sequences; 17% of them appeared once. Around 16% of the sample belongs to the ten largest clones. The sample in question was PBMCs, obtained around 5 days after the first yellow fever vaccination. The receptors were sampled from a man aged 18 to 29 who received the YFV17D yellow fever vaccine.

This clonotype was seen a handful of times. This chain joins TRBV6-4 and TRBJ1-1; D remains unclear. CDR1 and CDR2 from the germline V gene are MRHNA and SNTAGT. V was cut by 6 bases and J by 5 bases, with 19 bases left in between. The CDR3 sequence is 15 residues long. The CDR3 DNA sequence: TGTGCCAGCAGCGGCGTCCGGCTCAAAGGGACTGAAGCTTTCTTT. Translated, it gives CASSGVRLKGTEAFF.

This chain joins TRBV5-5 and TRBJ1-2, with 7 bases lining up with TRBD1. The V and J ends lost 0 bases and 4 bases, in that order; junction bases with no gene match: 9. This CDR3 contains 16 residues. CDR1 SGHKS and CDR2 YYEKEE come from the germline V gene (reference sequence). The chain's CDR3 is CASSLVGDSDSYGYTF. The CDR3 DNA sequence: TGTGCCAGCAGCTTGGTAGGGGACAGCGATTCCTATGGCTACACCTTC. Full variable domain (rest looked up from reference TRBV5-5 and TRBJ1-2): DAGVTQSPTHLIKTRGQQVTLRCSPISGHKSVSWYQQVLGQGPQFIFQYYEKEERGRGNFPDRFSARQFPNYSSELNVNALLLGDSALYLCASSLVGDSDSYGYTFGSGTRLTVV.

V is TRBV7-2 and J is TRBJ2-3; no definite D call. V was trimmed by 1 base and J by 5 bases, leaving 16 bases between them. CDR3 length: 16 amino acids. Germline loops: CDR1 SGHTA, CDR2 FQGNSA. CDR3 residues: CASSLVFSVSVDTQYF. The DNA for the CDR3 is TGTGCCAGCAGCTTAGTATTTTCTGTTAGTGTAGATACGCAGTATTTT.

This clonotype came up a few times. The V and J genes are TRBV12-3 or TRBV12-4 and TRBJ2-5; tentative D call: TRBD2 (5 bases). The CDR3 spans 13 residues. Trimming took off 7 bases at V and 2 bases at J, with 11 bases between the two ends. As DNA, the CDR3 is TGTGCCAGCACCGATGGACTGCAAGAGACCCAGTACTTC. It translates to CASTDGLQETQYF.

The CDR3, as DNA: TGTGCCAGCAGTTCGGGGTGGGCAAATCAGCCCCAGCATTTT. It codes for CASSSGWANQPQHF. The rearrangement uses TRBV6-5 and TRBJ1-5; D remains ambiguous. CDR1 is MNHEY and CDR2 is SVGAGI in the germline V gene. The CDR3 has 14 amino acids. Trimming removed 4 bases from V and 4 bases from J, with 11 bases in between.

The table lists this clonotype with a few counts. The chain links TRBV5-1 to TRBJ2-5; D is perhaps TRBD1 (5 bases). There are 15 residues in the CDR3. V dropped 1 base and J dropped 4 bases, with 14 bases sitting between them. The germline V gene has CDR1 SGHRS and CDR2 YFSETQ. The CDR3 DNA is TGCGCCAGCAGCTTGCAAGGCCAGGGCGTAGAGACCCAGTACTTC. It specifies CASSLQGQGVETQYF.

The genes are TRBV5-1 and TRBJ2-7; D is unclear. Germline CDR1 and CDR2: SGHRS and YFSETQ. V lost 2 bases and J lost 2, with 8 bases in between. This CDR3 contains 13 residues. The DNA for the CDR3 is TGCGCCAGCAGCTTCGGCTCGGCCTACGAGCAGTACTTC. The encoded protein is CASSFGSAYEQYF.

The chain joins TRBV5-6 to TRBJ2-7, with D hard to call. The length of the CDR3 is 16 residues. V lost 1 base to trimming and J lost 2 bases, with 16 bases between them. The germline gives CDR1 SGHDT, CDR2 YYEEEE. The CDR3 loop reads CASSLTPLPRPYEQYV. CDR3 DNA: TGTGCCAGCAGCTTGACTCCTCTTCCTCGTCCCTACGAGCAGTACGTC.

This clonotype was recorded a few times. V is TRBV6-6 and J is TRBJ2-2; D is unclear. The CDR3 is 13 amino acids. Germline V gene data show CDR1 as MNHNY and CDR2 as SVGAGI (reference sequence). Trimming removed 5 bases from V and 2 bases from J, with 6 bases in between. The CDR3 protein is CASSHQNTGELFF. In DNA, the CDR3 is TGTGCCAGCAGTCACCAAAACACCGGGGAGCTGTTTTTT.

The rearrangement links TRBV5-5 to TRBJ1-5; no clear D gene. V dropped 3 bases and J dropped 2 bases, with 9 bases sitting between them. The V gene's germline CDR1 is SGHKS and CDR2 YYEKEE (reference sequence). The CDR3 is made up of 14 amino acids. The CDR3 DNA reads as TGTGCCAGCAGCTCCCACGGGGGCAATCAGCCCCAGCATTTT. It yields the protein CASSSHGGNQPQHF.

V is TRBV19 and J is TRBJ2-7; no clear D. Germline V lookup: CDR1 LNHDA, CDR2 SQIVND (reference sequence). V gave up 7 bases and J gave up 2 bases, with 12 bases separating them. This CDR3 region has 13 residues. The CDR3 DNA sequence: TGTGCCAGTACCCGGAGATTGACCTACGAGCAGTACGTC. Amino acids: CASTRRLTYEQYV.

This clonotype was seen more than once but under ten times. The V and J genes are TRBV30 and TRBJ2-4; D is possibly TRBD2 (5 bases). V was clipped by 0 bases and J by 11 bases, with 17 bases between them. The CDR3 is 14 residues long. The germline gives CDR1 GTSNPN, CDR2 SVGIG (reference sequence). The CDR3 reads CAWSVLSDLGVQYF. CDR3 bases: TGTGCCTGGAGTGTATTATCAGACCTCGGGGTTCAGTACTTC. The entire variable domain, with the rest obtained from reference TRBV30 and TRBJ2-4, is as follows: SQTIHQWPATLVQPVGSPLSLECTVEGTSNPNLYWYRQAAGRGLQLLFYSVGIGQISSEVPQNLSASRPQDRQFILSSKKLLLSDSGFYLCAWSVLSDLGVQYFGAGTRLSVL.

This clonotype was counted only a few times. J is TRBJ2-5 and V is TRBV7-2, with a possible D match to TRBD1 (7 bases). With 7 bases removed from V and 5 bases from J, the gap between germline ends came to 14 bases. Germline assignment: CDR1 SGHTA and CDR2 FQGNSA. The CDR3 consists of 13 residues. The CDR3 region is CASIPGGGETQYF. Here the CDR3 DNA reads TGTGCCAGCATTCCCGGAGGGGGCGAGACCCAGTACTTC.

This chain uses TRBV12-3 or TRBV12-4 with TRBJ2-7; 7 bases align to TRBD2. With V trimmed by 5 bases and J by 0 bases, 10 bases remained unmatched. The CDR3 is made up of 16 amino acids. The CDR3 region has the DNA TGTGCCAGCAGTCCCCGCGGGGCGGGGGACTCCTACGAGCAGTACTTC. Protein product: CASSPRGAGDSYEQYF.

The CDR3 here is CASSYINEKLFF. The CDR3 coding sequence is TGTGCCAGCAGCTACATTAATGAAAAACTGTTTTTT. The J gene is TRBJ1-4, the V gene TRBV7-2; D remains unclear. V was trimmed by 4 bases and J by 4 bases, leaving 4 bases between them. Germline V CDR1 and CDR2: SGHTA, FQGNSA. The CDR3 totals 12 residues.

This chain joins TRBV6-1 and TRBJ2-7; possible D gene TRBD1, 6 bases. The CDR3 has 14 residues. Germline V gives CDR1 MNHNS, CDR2 SASEGT. V dropped 6 bases and J dropped 6 bases, with 18 bases sitting between them. The CDR3 sequence is CASRPTGGQLEQYV. CDR3 in DNA: TGTGCCAGCAGGCCGACAGGCGGCCAGCTCGAGCAGTACGTC.

This clonotype was seen only a few times. V is TRBV29-1 and J is TRBJ2-3; tentative D call: TRBD2 (6 bases). V was cut by 7 bases and J by 2 bases, with 13 bases left in between. CDR3 length: 13 amino acids. CDR1 and CDR2 from the germline V gene are SQVTM and ANQGSEA. The CDR3 is CSGGGGATDTQYF. CDR3 coding DNA: TGCAGCGGGGGAGGAGGTGCCACAGATACGCAGTATTTT.

This clonotype was seen many times. This chain connects TRBV27 to TRBJ1-1; tentative D call: TRBD1 (6 bases). Germline assignment: CDR1 MNHEY and CDR2 SMNVEV (reference sequence). CDR3 length equals 14 residues. Trimming pared 1 base from V and 1 base from J, leaving 7 bases between. The CDR3 spells CASSLYRANTEAFF. The CDR3 DNA follows: TGTGCCAGCAGTTTATACAGGGCGAACACTGAAGCTTTCTTT.

This sequence joins TRBV12-3 or TRBV12-4 and TRBJ1-4; the D is unclear. Trimming removed 5 bases at V and 9 bases at J, with 19 bases between. CDR3 length: 15 residues. The CDR3: CASSPVEGSGKKLFF. The CDR3 nucleotides read TGTGCCAGCAGTCCCGTAGAGGGCTCTGGGAAAAAACTGTTTTTT.

The rearrangement links TRBV28 to TRBJ2-1, with D tentatively TRBD2 (6 bases). The germline V gene has CDR1 MDHEN and CDR2 SYDVKM. Trimming took off 6 bases at V and 2 bases at J, with 17 bases between the two ends. The CDR3 covers 16 residues. Here the CDR3 DNA reads TGTGCCAGCAGCGCCGAGGGGACTGGCCCCTACAATGAGCAGTTCTTC. Residues: CASSAEGTGPYNEQFF.

V gene TRBV27 combines with J gene TRBJ2-2, with D possibly being TRBD1 or TRBD2 (6 bases each). The CDR3 extends over 16 amino acids. V was clipped by 8 bases and J by 5 bases, with 21 bases between them. CDR1 is MNHEY and CDR2 is SMNVEV in the germline V gene (reference sequence). Here the CDR3 reads CASPPRGNQGTGELFF. CDR3 nucleotide sequence: TGTGCCAGCCCCCCGCGGGGTAATCAGGGGACCGGGGAGCTGTTTTTT.

The chain uses TRBV3-1 and TRBJ1-2; perhaps TRBD1 as D (6 bases). CDR1 is LGHDT and CDR2 is YNNKEL in the germline V gene (reference sequence). This CDR3 region has 15 residues. The germline V and J ends were trimmed by 3 bases and 8 bases, with 19 bases remaining between them. CDR3 loop: CASSHRPDRIRGYTF. The CDR3 coding sequence is TGTGCCAGCAGCCATCGCCCCGACAGGATCAGAGGCTACACCTTC.

The chain couples TRBV6-5 to TRBJ2-7; 7 bases are a match to TRBD1. CDR1 MNHEY and CDR2 SVGAGI come from the germline V gene. V shed 2 bases and J 4 bases; nucleotides not matched to a gene: 11. This CDR3 is 16 amino acids long. CDR3 nucleotides: TGTGCCAGCAGTTACGGGCCCGGGACAGCTTATTACGAGCAGTACTTC. Its protein product is CASSYGPGTAYYEQYF.

This clonotype has a handful of counts. V usage is TRBV12-5 and J usage is TRBJ2-6; 8 bases are a match to TRBD1. Germline lookup yields CDR1 LGHNT and CDR2 FRNRAP. The CDR3 loop spans 18 amino acids. V shed 6 bases, J shed 3 bases, and the junction held 13 bases outside the gene matches. The CDR3 nucleotides are TGTGCTAGTGGCCTCCCCCAGGGGGCGAGGGTTGGGGCCAACGTCCTGACTTTC. Protein product: CASGLPQGARVGANVLTF.

The V call is TRBV7-9, the J call TRBJ1-2; no clear D. Deletions cut 8 bases from V and 4 bases from J, with 11 bases between. The CDR3 covers 12 residues. Germline V lookup: CDR1 SEHNR, CDR2 FQNEAQ (reference sequence). The CDR3 spells CASVSNFYGYTF. DNA of the CDR3: TGTGCCAGCGTGTCGAATTTCTATGGCTACACCTTC.

This clonotype has ten or more counts. V gene TRBV12-3 or TRBV12-4 combines with J gene TRBJ2-1, with 9 bases lining up with TRBD1. V gave up 6 bases and J gave up 0 bases; unmatched junction bases: 6. This CDR3 spans 16 amino acids. This chain's CDR3 is CASRTGTGSSYNEQFF. The CDR3 DNA reads as TGTGCCAGCAGAACCGGGACAGGGAGCTCCTACAATGAGCAGTTCTTC.

This clonotype was seen only a few times. V gene TRBV30 combines with J gene TRBJ2-3, with D possibly TRBD2 on 6 matching bases. In germline, CDR1 is GTSNPN, CDR2 SVGIG (reference sequence). The V end was cut by 4 bases, the J end by 5 bases, with 13 bases between. The CDR3 runs 13 residues. This chain's CDR3 is CAWTRLGEDTQYF. The DNA for the CDR3 is TGTGCCTGGACAAGACTAGGTGAAGATACGCAGTATTTT.